Listed below are T cell receptor beta chains from one sample, sequenced in a study of technical replicates of blood from four donors. Method: immunoSEQ multiplex PCR; TCRdb's copy keeps in-frame clones and lacks some. The sample yields fewer than 65,000 clones, approximately 87% seen once. Material: PBMCs. These receptor sequences come from a human donor in good health. Some clones in this sample may be carry-over from other donors' samples. Both conserved end residues are part of each CDR3. Each record gives: D gene, J gene, V gene, clone size, CDR3 DNA, CDR3 protein. A D gene is named only where the DNA matches it firmly. Size values are once, few and many counts, or a class for expanded clones, and some rows have none.

>NA|TRBJ2-1|TRBV9|NA
TGTGCCAGCAGCATTCGGGACTCTCCCAATGAGCAGTTCTTC
CASSIRDSPNEQFF
>TRBD1|TRBJ2-3|TRBV6-5|NA
TGTGCCAGCAGTTACTCGATACAGGGGCCAGATACGCAGTATTTT
CASSYSIQGPDTQYF
>TRBD2|TRBJ2-1|TRBV4-1|NA
TGCGCCAGCAGCCACTATAGCGGGGGGGACAATGAGCAGTTCTTC
CASSHYSGGDNEQFF
>TRBD1|TRBJ2-1|TRBV7-2|once
TGTGCCAGCAGCTTAGCGTGGGGACAGGGAAACCATGAGCAGTTCTTC
CASSLAWGQGNHEQFF
>TRBD2|TRBJ2-1|TRBV4-1|once
TGCGCCAGCAGCCAAGAAAGTCTAGCGGTAACCTCCTACAATGAGCAGTTCTTC
CASSQESLAVTSYNEQFF
>TRBD1|TRBJ2-7|TRBV4-1|NA
TGCGCCAGCAGCCAAGAAGTACAGGGGAAGGACGAGCAGTACTTC
CASSQEVQGKDEQYF
>NA|TRBJ1-6|TRBV6-5|NA
TGTGCCAGCTCGAGGAAAAATAATTCACCCCTCCACTTT
CASSRKNNSPLHF
>TRBD1|TRBJ2-1|TRBV18|NA
TGTGCCAGCTCACCCCGGACAGGATCCTACAATGAGCAGTTCTTC
CASSPRTGSYNEQFF
>NA|TRBJ2-3|TRBV7-9|NA
TGTGCCAGCAGCTACGTCTCGGGAGCAGGAGATACGCAGTATTTT
CASSYVSGAGDTQYF
>NA|TRBJ1-3|TRBV19|NA
TGTGCCAGTACCAATACTAGCCCGGGGGGCCCTACTGGAAACACCATATATTTT
CASTNTSPGGPTGNTIYF
>NA|TRBJ2-7|TRBV6-1|NA
TGTGCCAGCAGTGAAGTTTACTTCGACGAGCAGTACTTC
CASSEVYFDEQYF
>NA|TRBJ2-7|TRBV10-3|NA
TGTGCCCTGGGCCGGGACAACAACTACGAGCAGTACTTC
CALGRDNNYEQYF
>NA|TRBJ1-2|TRBV27|NA
TGTGCCAGCAGTATCAATACCGGGACACTCTATGGCTACACCTTC
CASSINTGTLYGYTF
>TRBD1|TRBJ2-5|TRBV16|medium-sized
TGTGCCAGCAGCCAATTTTCAGCACAGGGGCGCTCGGAGACCCAGTACTTC
CASSQFSAQGRSETQYF
>NA|TRBJ2-2|TRBV27|NA
TGTGCCAGCACCGGACTTTCCGGCGGGGAGCTGTTTTTT
CASTGLSGGELFF
>NA|TRBJ2-5|TRBV29-1|NA
TGCAGCGTTAAGAGGGATATCCAAGAGACCCAGTACTTC
CSVKRDIQETQYF
>NA|TRBJ1-2|TRBV7-2|NA
TGTGCCAGCAGCTGGGGGGGAAGAGGGTATGGCTACACCTTC
CASSWGGRGYGYTF
>NA|TRBJ1-2|TRBV10-2|once
TGCGCCAGCATCGAGGGGCCGGGAGGGTATGGCTACACCTTC
CASIEGPGGYGYTF
>NA|TRBJ1-3|TRBV20-1|medium-sized
TGCAGTGCGCGAGATGGAAACACCATATATTTT
CSARDGNTIYF
>NA|TRBJ2-2|TRBV10-3|once
TGTGCCGTGAGTGGGTCAGGGGACACCGGGGAGCTGTTTTTT
CAVSGSGDTGELFF
>NA|TRBJ1-2|TRBV5-1|NA
TGCGCCAGCAGCCCGGAGCGCTATGGCTACACCTTC
CASSPERYGYTF
>NA|TRBJ1-1|TRBV5-1|NA
TGCGCCAGCAGCTTGGTATCCGGGACTGAAGCTTTCTTT
CASSLVSGTEAFF
>NA|TRBJ1-1|TRBV6-5|NA
TGTGCCAGCAGTTACCTGGTTCGAGGGCCCACTGAAGCTTTCTTT
CASSYLVRGPTEAFF
>NA|TRBJ2-4|TRBV5-4|NA
TGTGCCAGCAGCTCAATTACTAGCAGCAAAAACATTCAGTACTTC
CASSSITSSKNIQYF
>TRBD1|TRBJ2-7|TRBV5-1|NA
TGCGCCAGCAGCTCGGACAGGTACGAGCAGTACTTC
CASSSDRYEQYF
>NA|TRBJ1-2|TRBV4-3|NA
TGCGCCAGCAGCCAAGATTCCGGGGCAGGGACAACCTTC
CASSQDSGAGTTF
>NA|TRBJ2-3|TRBV5-1|NA
TGCGCCAGCAGCGCGGGTCTAGGTCAGGTCACAGATACGCAGTATTTT
CASSAGLGQVTDTQYF
>TRBD2|TRBJ2-2|TRBV4-3|NA
TGCGCCAGCAGCCAAGATCTAGCGGGGGACGTCGGGGAGCTGTTTTTT
CASSQDLAGDVGELFF
>TRBD1|TRBJ1-2|TRBV5-1|NA
TGCGCCAGCAGCTCCTTTCAGGGGGCACGGTATGGCTACACCTTC
CASSSFQGARYGYTF
>TRBD1|TRBJ2-2|TRBV2|once
TGTGCCAGCAGGAAAACGACAGGGCTCACCGGGGAGCTGTTTTTT
CASRKTTGLTGELFF
>NA|TRBJ2-7|TRBV29-1|NA
TGCAGCGGGATCACAGCCACCTACGAGCAGTACTTC
CSGITATYEQYF
>NA|TRBJ2-5|TRBV7-3|few
TGTGCCAGCAGCCGTAGCGGCCAAGAGACCCAGTACTTC
CASSRSGQETQYF
>NA|TRBJ2-1|TRBV4-2|few
TGTGCCAGCAGCCAAGGGTCTGGAGGCGACTACAATGAGCAGTTCTTC
CASSQGSGGDYNEQFF
>NA|TRBJ1-1|TRBV7-9|once
TGTGCCAGCAGCCCAAGGGGGAGTCTGAACACTGAAGCTTTCTTT
CASSPRGSLNTEAFF
>TRBD2|TRBJ2-3|TRBV19|NA
TGTGCCAGTAGAGGGACTAGCGGGGGTTCTAGCACAGATACGCAGTATTTT
CASRGTSGGSSTDTQYF
>TRBD1|TRBJ2-1|TRBV2|once
TGTGCCAGCAGTGAGGTATCCGGGACAGGGAACAATGAGCAGTTCTTC
CASSEVSGTGNNEQFF
>NA|TRBJ2-7|TRBV27|NA
TGTGCCAGCAGTTTAGGCCCGACCTACGAGCAGTACTTC
CASSLGPTYEQYF
>NA|TRBJ2-7|TRBV7-7|once
TGTGCCAGTCCCAAAGGCGGCCCCCCGACGGAATACTTC
CASPKGGPPTEYF
>NA|TRBJ2-7|TRBV30|NA
TGTGCCTGGAGTGTAGGAGGGAGCTCCTACGAGCAGTACTTC
CAWSVGGSSYEQYF
>NA|TRBJ1-1|TRBV5-1|NA
TGCGCCAGCTCCTCGGGACTCTCAAGAACTATGAACACTGAAGCTTTCTTT
CASSSGLSRTMNTEAFF
>NA|TRBJ2-7|TRBV2|many
TGTGCCAGCAGTTATTCAGGGTACCACGAGCAGTACTTC
CASSYSGYHEQYF
>TRBD2|TRBJ2-1|TRBV5-4|NA
TGTGCCAGCGGAAAGAGTAGCGGGAGTCTGGGTGAGCAGTTCTTC
CASGKSSGSLGEQFF
>TRBD1|TRBJ2-1|TRBV12-5|NA
TGTGCTAGTGGTTTGGTACTCAGGGGGTTATACAATGAGCAGTTCTTC
CASGLVLRGLYNEQFF
>NA|TRBJ2-2|TRBV7-2|NA
TGTGCCAGCAGCCCTCGGGGTAGCGAGAACACCGGGGAGCTGTTTTTT
CASSPRGSENTGELFF
>TRBD1|TRBJ1-2|TRBV7-8|NA
TGTGCCAGCAGGCCGGGACAGGGGAGGGGTGGCTACACCTTC
CASRPGQGRGGYTF
>NA|TRBJ2-2|TRBV6-5|NA
TGTGCCAGCAAAAACAGGGCAATAGCCACCGGGGAGCTGTTTTTT
CASKNRAIATGELFF
>NA|TRBJ1-2|TRBV19|NA
TGTGCCAGTAGTACCCTGGGACTCCTCGGAGGCTACACCTTC
CASSTLGLLGGYTF
>TRBD2|TRBJ2-7|TRBV27|NA
TGTGCCAGCAGTTTGACTAGCGGGTACGAGCAGTACTTC
CASSLTSGYEQYF
>TRBD1|TRBJ1-6|TRBV10-3|once
TGTGCCATCAGTCCCGACAGGGGGACTTCACCCCTCCACTTT
CAISPDRGTSPLHF
>TRBD1|TRBJ2-2|TRBV19|NA
TGTGCCAGTAGTACCGGGACAGTGAACACCGGGGAGCTGTTTTTT
CASSTGTVNTGELFF
>NA|TRBJ1-1|TRBV7-2|few
TGTGCCAGCAGCTCCGGGATGAACACTGAAGCTTTCTTT
CASSSGMNTEAFF
>NA|TRBJ2-7|TRBV18|NA
TGTGCCAGCTCACCAGGGCCCCCATACGAGCAGTACTTC
CASSPGPPYEQYF
>NA|TRBJ2-3|TRBV11-2|few
TGTGCCAGCAGTCCCGGGGGATTCGGCACAGATACGCAGTATTTT
CASSPGGFGTDTQYF